Listed here are 25 T cell receptor beta chains from one sample, sequenced in a study of cytomegalovirus exposure and HLA in healthy donors (dated by TCRdb to 2015 to 2018). The library was made by the immunoSEQ multiplex PCR assay. A mixture of 60 forward primers for TCR Vbeta segments and 13 reverse primers for TCR Jbeta segments was used in the multiplex PCR. The immuneACCESS repertoire file appears here via TCRdb, limited to in-frame rearrangements. These files lack a portion of the clones; in checked studies, under half of the deficit traces to unresolved V genes, and the cause of the others is not known. The table for this sample lists 120,000 to 150,000 clones; over 70% of them were counted only once. The top ten clones comprise about 6.7% of the sample. The sample comprised PBMCs. These receptors all come from a woman aged 40-49 years in good health and CMV-seropositive.

This clone has more than one count but fewer than ten. Its ends do not fully match the called genes, so a read error is possible. The V gene is TRBV10-2, the J gene TRBJ1-2; tentative D call: TRBD1 (5 bases). Germline V gene sequence: CDR1 WSHSY, CDR2 SAAADI. The CDR3 runs 14 residues. The DNA of the CDR3 is TGCGCCAGCAGCCCATCTTTGGCAGGGCGAATATTGGGCTTC. Amino acids: CASSPSLAGRILGF.

The genes are TRBV5-4 and TRBJ1-2; D perhaps matches TRBD1 (6 bases). V was cut by 3 bases and J by 4 bases, with 16 bases left in between. The CDR3 spans 15 residues. Germline V gene data show CDR1 as SGHNT and CDR2 as YYREEE (reference sequence). The CDR3 nucleotides are TGTGCCAGCAGCTCCCGGGACATCTCGGGCTATGGCTACACCTTC. It yields the protein CASSSRDISGYGYTF.

This chain links TRBV5-1 with TRBJ1-1; D ambiguous. CDR3 length: 15 residues. Trimming removed 1 base from V and 1 base from J, with 11 bases in between. Germline V gene sequence: CDR1 SGHRS, CDR2 YFSETQ. As DNA, the CDR3 is TGCGCCAGCAGCTTGCAAAACGACAAGAACACTGAAGCTTTCTTT. As protein: CASSLQNDKNTEAFF.

A note on this clone: The same CDR3 can be traced to other DNA sequences in this sample. The rearrangement joins TRBV2 to TRBJ2-3; no clear D gene. CDR3 length equals 12 residues. The germline V gene encodes CDR1 SNHLY and CDR2 FYNNEI. V lost 6 bases, J lost 4 bases, and 8 bases lay in between. DNA for the CDR3: TGTGCCAGCAGCTTATTAGCAGATACGCAGTATTTT. This encodes CASSLLADTQYF.

The chain links TRBV5-1 to TRBJ2-3; 7 nucleotides align to TRBD1. Germline V CDR1 and CDR2: SGHRS, YFSETQ. The CDR3 covers 14 residues. After removal of 3 bases from V and 0 bases from J, the junction contained 1 base not matched to a gene. CDR3 sequence (DNA): TGCGCCAGCAGCTCAGGGGGTAGCACAGATACGCAGTATTTT. Amino acids: CASSSGGSTDTQYF.

This chain connects TRBV5-1 to TRBJ1-2, with D possibly TRBD1 on 5 matching bases. Between the trimmed V and J ends, which lost 10 bases and 0 bases, there was a span of 16 bases. The CDR3 is 14 residues long. Germline loops: CDR1 SGHRS, CDR2 YFSETQ. CDR3 sequence: CAPEGRGANYGYTF. Here the CDR3 DNA reads TGCGCCCCCGAAGGGAGGGGTGCTAACTATGGCTACACCTTC. Supplemented by reference TRBV5-1 and TRBJ1-2, the full variable domain reads KAGVTQTPRYLIKTRGQQVTLSCSPISGHRSVSWYQQTPGQGLQFLFEYFSETQRNKGNFPGRFSGRQFSNSRSEMNVSTLELGDSALYLCAPEGRGANYGYTFGSGTRLTVV.

V gene TRBV21-1 combines with J gene TRBJ2-5; the D call in the table, TRBD2, was not verified against the DNA. TRBV21-1 is reported as a pseudogene. The CDR3 covers 15 residues. The CDR3 nucleotides are TGTGCCAGCCCTAGCAAGGGGGGGCCAAAAGAGACCCAGTACTTC. Encoded protein: CASPSKGGPKETQYF.

V gene TRBV27 combines with J gene TRBJ1-1; D possibly corresponds to TRBD1 (5 bases). Germline CDR1 reads MNHEY; CDR2 reads SMNVEV (reference sequence). The CDR3 runs to 14 residues. V was clipped by 8 bases and J by 3 bases, with 16 bases between them. CDR3 DNA sequence: TGTGCCAGCCGCATCGACCGACAGTACACTGAAGCTTTCTTT. This gives the protein CASRIDRQYTEAFF.

The rearrangement uses TRBV5-1 and TRBJ2-1, with 10 bases identical to TRBD2. J was trimmed by 9 bases and V by 6 bases; bases with no gene match: 12. Looked up from germline, CDR1 is SGHRS and CDR2 is YFSETQ. This CDR3 spans 15 amino acids. The DNA for the CDR3 is TGCGCCAGCAATGACAGCGGGGGGGCCGGGGGTGAGCAGTTCTTC. This encodes CASNDSGGAGGEQFF.

V usage is TRBV5-1 and J usage is TRBJ1-2; tentative D call: TRBD1 (6 bases). Germline CDR1 reads SGHRS; CDR2 reads YFSETQ. This CDR3 contains 14 residues. The germline V and J ends were trimmed by 1 base and 14 bases, with 21 bases remaining between them. The chain's CDR3 is CASSLSHGPGAKTF. The CDR3 nucleotides are TGCGCCAGCAGCTTGAGTCATGGGCCAGGGGCGAAGACCTTC.

This sequence joins TRBV9 and TRBJ2-7; 12 bases map to TRBD2. V gave up 3 bases and J gave up 2 bases; unmatched junction bases: 3. Germline assignment: CDR1 SGDLS and CDR2 YYNGEE. The CDR3 is 15 amino acids. This chain's CDR3 is CASSEGLAGAYEQYF. CDR3 nucleotides: TGTGCCAGCAGCGAGGGACTAGCGGGTGCCTACGAGCAGTACTTC. Based on the CDR3 plus reference TRBV9 and TRBJ2-7, the full variable domain is DSGVTQTPKHLITATGQRVTLRCSPRSGDLSVYWYQQSLDQGLQFLIQYYNGEERAKGNILERFSAQQFPDLHSELNLSSLELGDSALYFCASSEGLAGAYEQYFGPGTRLTVT.

V is TRBV27 and J is TRBJ2-1, with 16 bases identical to TRBD2. Losses at the gene ends were 8 bases for V and 12 bases for J; bases not matched to a gene: 4. Germline CDR1 reads MNHEY; CDR2 reads SMNVEV (reference sequence). CDR3 length: 13 residues. CDR3 DNA: TGTGCCAGCGGGACTAGCGGGGGGGTTAGGCAGTTCTTC. This codes for CASGTSGGVRQFF.

The chain combines TRBV7-3 with TRBJ1-2; TRBD1 matches at 12 bases. Germline V CDR1 and CDR2: SGHTA, FQGTGA. V was clipped by 9 bases and J by 5 bases; unmatched bases: 10. CDR3 length equals 15 residues. The CDR3 sequence: CASATGGQGAYGYTF. The CDR3 DNA is TGTGCCAGTGCTACGGGGGGACAGGGGGCATATGGCTACACCTTC.

This chain links TRBV5-6 with TRBJ2-5, with a weak D call TRBD2 (6 bases). The CDR3 has 14 amino acids. Deletions cut 0 bases from V and 6 bases from J, with 12 bases between. Germline V gives CDR1 SGHDT, CDR2 YYEEEE. The chain's CDR3 is CASSLVSGGKTQYF. DNA of the CDR3: TGTGCCAGCAGCTTGGTGTCCGGCGGGAAGACCCAGTACTTC.

The V call is TRBV5-4, the J call TRBJ1-3; possibly TRBD1 for D (5 bases). This CDR3 comprises 14 residues. V lost 5 bases and J lost 12, with 21 bases in between. Germline V gene sequence: CDR1 SGHNT, CDR2 YYREEE (reference sequence). The CDR3 DNA is TGTGCCAGCAGTTCCTCCGGGGGTCCTTCACTCATATATTTT. Protein sequence: CASSSSGGPSLIYF.

The rearrangement joins TRBV28 to TRBJ1-5, with D possibly being TRBD1 (6 bases). V lost 3 bases and J lost 6, with 12 bases in between. The CDR3 sequence is 14 residues long. Germline V gene data show CDR1 as MDHEN and CDR2 as SYDVKM. The CDR3 loop reads CASSFGQGTQPQHF. The CDR3 region has the DNA TGTGCCAGCAGTTTCGGGCAGGGGACTCAGCCCCAGCATTTT. Full variable domain (remainder filled in from reference TRBV28 and TRBJ1-5): DVKVTQSSRYLVKRTGEKVFLECVQDMDHENMFWYRQDPGLGLRLIYFSYDVKMKEKGDIPEGYSVSREKKERFSLILESASTNQTSMYLCASSFGQGTQPQHFGDGTRLSIL.

The chain combines TRBV10-3 with TRBJ1-1; no reliable D call. Germline V gene sequence: CDR1 ENHRY, CDR2 SYGVKD. The CDR3 sequence is 13 residues long. Trimming shortened V by 2 bases and J by 6 bases, and 10 bases separated the two germline ends. DNA for the CDR3: TGTGCCATCAGTGAGACCACGTCGGCTGAAGCTTTCTTT. As protein: CAISETTSAEAFF.

This clone was counted once. The chain couples TRBV5-1 to TRBJ2-7, with 7 bases matching TRBD1. Germline loops: CDR1 SGHRS, CDR2 YFSETQ. This CDR3 region has 14 residues. J lost 6 bases, V lost 0 bases, and 6 bases had no gene match. The CDR3 loop reads CASSLAGGQSEQYF. CDR3 nucleotide sequence: TGCGCCAGCAGCTTGGCAGGGGGACAGAGCGAGCAGTACTTC.

The chain combines TRBV5-4 with TRBJ2-7; D possibly corresponds to TRBD2 (9 bases). CDR1 and CDR2 from the germline V gene are SGHNT and YYREEE (reference sequence). CDR3 length: 16 amino acids. V was trimmed by 5 bases and J by 7 bases, leaving 25 bases between them. This chain's CDR3 is CASSRPGLAGGGEQYF. The CDR3 nucleotides are TGTGCCAGCAGTCGACCGGGACTAGCAGGGGGCGGAGAGCAGTACTTC.

This clone has more than one count but fewer than ten. This sequence joins TRBV10-3 and TRBJ2-1; 7 positions agree with TRBD2. Germline V CDR1 and CDR2: ENHRY, SYGVKD. The CDR3 length is 14 residues. The V gene end was trimmed by 0 bases and the J gene end by 5 bases; junction bases not matched to a gene: 1. CDR3: CAISESGTNNEQFF. The CDR3 DNA is TGTGCCATCAGTGAGTCAGGGACTAACAATGAGCAGTTCTTC.

The chain combines TRBV25-1 with TRBJ1-5; D is unresolved. V shed 3 bases and J shed 6 bases, with 9 bases lying between them. Germline V gene lookup returns CDR1 MGHDK and CDR2 SYGVNS. This CDR3 region has 13 residues. The CDR3 sequence: CASSDSNSQPQHF. The CDR3 DNA sequence: TGTGCCAGCAGTGATTCCAACAGTCAGCCCCAGCATTTT.

V usage is TRBV28 and J usage is TRBJ1-2; D perhaps matches TRBD1 (6 bases). The CDR3 is made up of 15 amino acids. Germline V gene lookup returns CDR1 MDHEN and CDR2 SYDVKM. V was trimmed by 3 bases and J by 2 bases, leaving 13 bases between them. For the CDR3, the DNA is TGTGCCAGCAGTTTGAGCTACAGGGCGAACTATGGCTACACCTTC. This codes for CASSLSYRANYGYTF.

The V call is TRBV5-5, the J call TRBJ2-1; a possible D gene is TRBD2 (6 bases). This CDR3 is built from 16 residues. The germline gives CDR1 SGHKS, CDR2 YYEKEE (reference sequence). The V gene lost 6 bases and the J gene lost 3 bases, with 19 bases spanning the gap. The CDR3 loop is CASTEGLTDVYNEQFF. Here the CDR3 DNA reads TGTGCCAGCACGGAGGGGCTAACCGATGTCTACAATGAGCAGTTCTTC.

V gene TRBV7-9 combines with J gene TRBJ1-2, with a tentative D call TRBD1 (5 bases). CDR3 size: 15 residues. The germline V gene encodes CDR1 SEHNR and CDR2 FQNEAQ (reference sequence). The germline V and J ends were trimmed by 0 bases and 7 bases, with 15 bases remaining between them. CDR3 in amino acids: CASSLADRARAGYTF. The CDR3 nucleotides are TGTGCCAGCAGCTTAGCTGATCGGGCCAGGGCTGGCTACACCTTC.

V usage is TRBV19 and J usage is TRBJ2-5; 8 nucleotides line up with TRBD2. Trimming at V came to 3 bases and at J to 1 base, leaving 4 bases not matched to a gene. The length of the CDR3 is 15 residues. CDR1 and CDR2 (germline): LNHDA, SQIVND (reference sequence). The CDR3 is CASSIGGAFQETQYF. CDR3 bases: TGTGCCAGTAGTATCGGGGGGGCCTTCCAAGAGACCCAGTACTTC.